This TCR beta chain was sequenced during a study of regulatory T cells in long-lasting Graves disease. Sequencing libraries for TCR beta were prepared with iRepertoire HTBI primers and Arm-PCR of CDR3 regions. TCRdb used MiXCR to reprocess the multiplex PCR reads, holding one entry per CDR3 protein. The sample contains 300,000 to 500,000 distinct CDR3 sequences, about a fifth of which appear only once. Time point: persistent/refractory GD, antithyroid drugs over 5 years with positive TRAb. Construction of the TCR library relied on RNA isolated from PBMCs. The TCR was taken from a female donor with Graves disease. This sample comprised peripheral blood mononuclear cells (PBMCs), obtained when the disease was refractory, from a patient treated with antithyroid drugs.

CDR3 sequence reads: CASSYSSGAASEQYF. The CDR3 DNA sequence: TGTGCCAGCAGTTACTCATCGGGGGCCGCGAGCGAGCAGTACTTC. The V call is TRBV6-5, the J call TRBJ2-7, with D tentatively TRBD1 or TRBD2 (6 bases each). Germline values: CDR1 MNHEY, CDR2 SVGAGI. V lost 0 bases to trimming and J lost 6 bases, with 15 bases between them. The CDR3 runs 15 residues.